The T cell receptor beta chain described here comes from a study of CD8 T cells in ankylosing spondylitis. Regarding the study as a whole: Typical of ankylosing spondylitis blood, it appeared, was a TCR beta motif of several highly homologous variants.

Looked up from germline, CDR1 is KGHSH and CDR2 is LQKENI. The CDR3 covers 12 residues. Trimming shortened V by 2 bases and J by 5 bases, and 6 bases separated the two germline ends. Each CDR3 protein gets one entry after TCRdb re-called the 5' RACE reads with MiXCR. The sample includes fewer than 450,000 distinct CDR3 sequences, over 15% seen only once; the top ten take 1%. To note about this clonotype: Its target is not known.

The sequence was obtained from a male donor with ankylosing spondylitis. J is TRBJ2-5 and V is TRBV18; D uncertain. The source material was blood, either unsorted or a sorted T cell fraction (not recorded which). The CDR3 DNA sequence: TGTGCCAGCTCACCAGGGTTTGAGACCCAGTACTTC. This translates into CASSPGFETQYF.